The TCR beta chain under discussion was sequenced for a study of regulatory T cells in long-lasting Graves disease. Points from the study as a whole: Persistent Graves' patients showed less TCR diversity than newly diagnosed patients showed.

Time point reported: newly diagnosed GD, antithyroid drugs for less than 3 months. Extracted RNA from PBMCs served as the source of the TCR library. The guidelines of the American Thyroid Association were the basis for diagnosing Graves' disease. Patients came from an endocrinology department in Xi'an, China. The TCR beta library used iRepertoire HTBI primers with Arm-PCR amplification of CDR3. TCRdb used MiXCR to reprocess the multiplex PCR reads, holding one entry per CDR3 protein. This repertoire shows roughly 500,000 distinct CDR3 sequences, roughly 15% found once; its top ten account for approximately 17%. Comments on this clonotype: Antigen unknown. This may be a read error, as it is one base from a much larger clone.

Per germline, CDR1 SGHRS and CDR2 YFSETQ. The CDR3 is 14 residues long. The same data also contributed to another study, on T cells in Graves' hyperthyroidism and ophthalmopathy.

The chain employs TRBV5-1 and TRBJ2-3; the D gene is possibly TRBD2 (5 bases). The TCR originated in a woman aged 45 to 65 with Graves disease. The sample consisted of peripheral blood mononuclear cells (PBMCs), taken at new diagnosis, from a patient treated with antithyroid drugs. The CDR3 DNA reads TGCGCCAGCAGCTTGCGGGGTTTCACAGATACGCAGGATTTT. This codes for CASSLRGFTDTQDF.